The next 17 T cell receptor beta chains were all read from a single sample in a study of T cells in Graves' hyperthyroidism and ophthalmopathy. The investigators amplified TCR beta CDR3 regions from RNA transcripts. The HTBI primer set drove a first-round RT-PCR of the TCR CDR3. MiXCR was run by TCRdb on the multiplex PCR reads, yielding one entry per CDR3 protein. The data hold 300,000 to 450,000 distinct CDR3 sequences, with around 14% observed a single time. Source material: blood. These receptors were taken from a woman younger than 30 with Graves' hyperthyroidism.

This clonotype has ten or more counts. This chain links TRBV6-2 or TRBV6-3 with TRBJ1-6; 9 bases are shared with TRBD1. The CDR3 is 15 residues long. Germline V CDR1 and CDR2: MNHEY, SVGEGT. Losses at the gene ends were 5 bases for V and 8 bases for J; bases not matched to a gene: 7. The CDR3 here is CASSNTGGLHSPLHF. In nucleotides, the CDR3 is TGTGCCAGCAGTAACACAGGGGGCCTGCATTCACCCCTCCACTTT.

Points on this clonotype: A much larger clone lies one base from this, so it may be a read error. This sequence joins TRBV3-2 and TRBJ2-7; TRBD2, the D gene given by the table, was not confirmed from the DNA. TRBV3-2 is deemed a pseudogene. The CDR3 spans 16 residues. The CDR3 coding sequence is TGTGCCAGCAACCCACCGACTAGCGGCGTACCCTACGAGCAGTACTTC. Residues: CASNPPTSGVPYEQYF.

Ten or more counts support this clonotype. The J gene is TRBJ2-3, the V gene TRBV30; D is unresolved. V lost 0 bases and J lost 2, with 12 bases in between. CDR3 length: 15 residues. CDR1 and CDR2 from the germline V gene are GTSNPN and SVGIG (reference sequence). CDR3 protein: CAWSVPVGYTDTQYF. The CDR3 coding sequence is TGTGCCTGGAGTGTACCAGTAGGCTACACAGATACGCAGTATTTT.

This clonotype was detected ten times or more. This rearrangement joins TRBV18 to TRBJ1-1; D unresolved. This CDR3 has 13 amino acids. Germline V gene sequence: CDR1 KGHSH, CDR2 LQKENI. Trimming shortened V by 3 bases and J by 1 base, and 6 bases separated the two germline ends. The CDR3, as DNA: TGTGCCAGCTCACCGGGAGAGAACACTGAAGCTTTCTTT. This sequence encodes CASSPGENTEAFF.

This clonotype appeared a few times. The DNA for the CDR3 is TGTGCCAGCACCCACTCCGGGACTAGAGCCTACGAGCAGTACTTC. This gives the protein CASTHSGTRAYEQYF. This chain uses TRBV6-1 with TRBJ2-7, with 8 bases matching TRBD2. This CDR3 comprises 15 residues. V shed 7 bases, J shed 2 bases, and the junction held 10 bases outside the gene matches. The germline CDR1 and CDR2 sequences are MNHNS and SASEGT.

The genes are TRBV10-3 and TRBJ2-1; tentative D call: TRBD1 (6 bases). V was clipped by 4 bases and J by 4 bases, with 8 bases between them. This CDR3 has 13 amino acids. Germline-derived CDR1 and CDR2 are ENHRY and SYGVKD. The CDR3 coding sequence is TGTGCCATCAGTGCGGACAGTTACAATGAGCAGTTCTTC. Residues: CAISADSYNEQFF.

This clonotype appeared a few times. The chain links TRBV10-3 to TRBJ2-3; D might be TRBD2 (5 bases). The CDR3 extends over 14 amino acids. Germline lookup yields CDR1 ENHRY and CDR2 SYGVKD. The DNA of the CDR3 is TGTGCTGCGGGCGGCGGAACTAGCACAGATACGCAGTATTTT. Translation gives CAAGGGTSTDTQYF.

This clonotype has ten or more counts. The V gene is TRBV28, the J gene TRBJ2-7; D is unresolved. CDR1 MDHEN and CDR2 SYDVKM come from the germline V gene. The length of the CDR3 is 13 residues. Trimming cost V 6 bases and J 1 base, with 10 bases left between them. CDR3 sequence (DNA): TGTGCCAGCAGACCTCCTCTTTCCTACGAGCAGTACTTC. This codes for CASRPPLSYEQYF.

This clonotype was counted at least ten times. This rearrangement joins TRBV11-2 to TRBJ1-5, with a possible D match to TRBD1 (6 bases). Deletions cut 1 base from V and 5 bases from J, with 12 bases between. There are 15 residues in the CDR3. Germline values: CDR1 SGHAT, CDR2 FQNNGV. CDR3 DNA: TGTGCCAGCAGCTTAGGGTGGGGGCAGGATCAGCCCCAGCATTTT. It encodes CASSLGWGQDQPQHF.

V gene TRBV28 combines with J gene TRBJ2-1; tentative D call: TRBD2 (7 bases). The germline gives CDR1 MDHEN, CDR2 SYDVKM. Between the trimmed V and J ends, which lost 6 bases and 10 bases, there was a span of 16 bases. CDR3 length: 13 amino acids. CDR3 nucleotides: TGTGCCAGCAGGCCCTGGGGGGGGGCAGAGCAGTTCTTC. This gives the protein CASRPWGGAEQFF.

As concerns this clonotype: Given a much more abundant clone one base away, this may be a read error. The chain employs TRBV27 and TRBJ1-1; TRBD1 might be the D (5 bases). This CDR3 spans 13 amino acids. Trimming removed 6 bases at V and 1 base at J, with 9 bases between. Germline V CDR1 and CDR2: MNHEY, SMNVEV (reference sequence). CDR3 nucleotide sequence: TGTGCCAGCAGGGCGACAGAGAACACTGAAGCTTTCTTT. This codes for CASRATENTEAFF.

This clonotype was counted ten times or more. The chain couples TRBV20-1 to TRBJ2-1, with 13 bases matching TRBD2. In germline, CDR1 is DFQATT, CDR2 SNEGSKA (reference sequence). V dropped 0 bases and J dropped 10; count of bases not matched to a gene: 6. The CDR3 extends over 15 amino acids. As DNA, the CDR3 is TGCAGTGCTAGAGACCTGACTAGCGGGAGGCCCGAGCAGTTCTTC. This codes for CSARDLTSGRPEQFF.

There are many counts of this clonotype. The gene calls are TRBV7-3 and TRBJ2-2, with TRBD2 matching 10 bases. CDR3 size: 17 residues. Germline V gene lookup returns CDR1 SGHTA and CDR2 FQGTGA. V shed 5 bases, J shed 5 bases, and the junction held 11 bases outside the gene matches. DNA of the CDR3: TGTGCCAGCAGCCACGACGGACTAGCGGATCCAACCGGGGAGCTGTTTTTT. Translation gives CASSHDGLADPTGELFF.

This clonotype has ten or more counts. The chain is built from TRBV6-1 and TRBJ1-6, with D perhaps matching TRBD1 (5 bases). V lost 6 bases to trimming and J lost 7 bases, with 19 bases between them. Per germline, CDR1 MNHNS and CDR2 SASEGT. The CDR3 runs 16 residues. CDR3 amino acids: CASRGVGLRGNSPLHF. CDR3 coding DNA: TGTGCCAGCAGGGGAGTGGGGCTCCGGGGGAATTCACCCCTCCACTTT.

This clonotype was detected ten times or more. The V gene is TRBV11-1, the J gene TRBJ1-2, with D hard to call. Germline CDR1 and CDR2: SGHAT and FQDESV (reference sequence). The CDR3 covers 13 residues. Trimming shortened V by 4 bases and J by 6 bases, and 12 bases separated the two germline ends. The CDR3 region is CASSSGWNDGYTF. DNA of the CDR3: TGTGCCAGCAGCTCCGGGTGGAATGATGGCTACACCTTC.

In its sample, this clonotype was seen many times. V usage is TRBV2 and J usage is TRBJ1-1, with D perhaps matching TRBD1 (5 bases). Deletions cut 9 bases from V and 0 bases from J, with 14 bases between. Germline assignment: CDR1 SNHLY and CDR2 FYNNEI. The CDR3 has 14 amino acids. The CDR3 DNA reads TGTGCCAGTGAGGGACCGAACGTGAACACTGAAGCTTTCTTT. Encoded protein: CASEGPNVNTEAFF.

This clonotype has ten or more counts. The chain carries TRBV4-1 and TRBJ2-3; D gene unclear. There are 12 residues in the CDR3. V was pared by 5 bases and J by 7 bases, with 10 bases between. Looked up from germline, CDR1 is MGHRA and CDR2 is YSYEKL. CDR3 sequence reads: CASSNFLNTQYF. CDR3 sequence (DNA): TGCGCCAGCAGCAATTTCTTAAATACGCAGTATTTT.